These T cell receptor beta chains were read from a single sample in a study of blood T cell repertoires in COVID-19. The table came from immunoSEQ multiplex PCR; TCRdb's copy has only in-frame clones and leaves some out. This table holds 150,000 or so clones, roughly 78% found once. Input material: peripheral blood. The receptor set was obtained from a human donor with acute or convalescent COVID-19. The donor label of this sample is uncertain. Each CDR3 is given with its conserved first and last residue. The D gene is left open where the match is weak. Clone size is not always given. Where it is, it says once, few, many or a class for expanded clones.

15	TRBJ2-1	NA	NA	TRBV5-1	TGCGCCAGCGGCTACACTAGAGGATCCTACAATGAGCAGTTCTTC	CASGYTRGSYNEQFF
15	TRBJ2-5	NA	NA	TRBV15	TGTGCCACCAGCAGTAAGCCCCAAAACCAAGAGACCCAGTACTTC	CATSSKPQNQETQYF
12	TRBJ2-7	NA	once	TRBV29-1	TGCAGCGTTCTGGACAGCTCCTACGAGCAGTACTTC	CSVLDSSYEQYF
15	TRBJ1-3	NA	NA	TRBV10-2	TGCGCCAGCAGACTTTCGGACTTCTCTGGAAACACCATATATTTT	CASRLSDFSGNTIYF
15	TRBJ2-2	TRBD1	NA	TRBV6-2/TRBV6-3	TGTGCCAGCAGTCCCGGCAGGGGGCGAACCGGGGAGCTGTTTTTT	CASSPGRGRTGELFF
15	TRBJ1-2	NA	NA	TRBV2	TGTGCCAGCAGTCAACAGGCTGCCCTTAACTATGGCTACACCTTC	CASSQQAALNYGYTF
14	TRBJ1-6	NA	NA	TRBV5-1	TGCGCCAGCAGCCCGGACAGTCCTAATTCACCCCTCCACTTT	CASSPDSPNSPLHF
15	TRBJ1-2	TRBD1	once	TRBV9	TGTGCCAGCAGCGTAGGAACAGGGGGTGTGGTTGGCTACACCTTC	CASSVGTGGVVGYTF
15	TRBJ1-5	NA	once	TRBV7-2	TGTGCCAGCAGCCCGTCCGGGCCTCAGGGTCAGCCCCAGCATTTT	CASSPSGPQGQPQHF
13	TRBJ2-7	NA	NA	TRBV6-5	TGTGCCAGCAAGTTAGGACAGCGGCTCGAGCAGTACTTC	CASKLGQRLEQYF